This T cell receptor beta chain was documented in a study of OX40 agonist ivuxolimab in advanced cancers. Study summary: Patients were infused with ivuxolimab every 2 weeks at 0.01 to 10 mg/kg.

Sequencing was performed with immunoSEQ multiplex PCR; in TCRdb, only in-frame clones are kept and a portion is missing. The profile shows about 23,000 clones, roughly 71% of them singletons. Patients were excluded for autoimmune disease history or systemic immunosuppression. CDR1 and CDR2 from the germline V gene are MDHEN and SYDVKM. This CDR3 is built from 14 residues. V dropped 7 bases and J dropped 2 bases, with 15 bases sitting between them. Sequenced material: CD4+ or CD8+ T cells sorted from blood, taken in a trial of the OX40 agonist ivuxolimab. The clonotype originates from an adult with an advanced solid tumor such as melanoma, head and neck, liver or kidney cancer. The genes are TRBV28 and TRBJ2-7, with D possibly being TRBD1 (5 bases). The CDR3: CASTQGAAAYEQYF. CDR3 in DNA: TGTGCCAGCACCCAGGGCGCGGCGGCCTACGAGCAGTACTTC.